These 12 T cell receptor beta chains were all obtained from the same sample, sequenced in a study of radiation and T cells in renal cell carcinoma. This sample's treatment: 15 Gy SBRT to primary tumor, nephrectomy 4 weeks later. Data came from immunoSEQ multiplex PCR; TCRdb stores just in-frame clones and leaves some out. The profile shows about 20,000 clones, roughly 64% of them singletons. Specimen: tumor tissue, collected from a patient whose treatment included radiotherapy and nephrectomy. Source of these receptors: a woman between 65 and 79 years old with renal cell carcinoma.

This clone was observed a handful of times. This sequence joins TRBV6-6 and TRBJ2-2; 7 bases fit TRBD1. With V trimmed by 2 bases and J by 0 bases, 3 bases remained unmatched. CDR1 is MNHNY, CDR2 SVGAGI, per germline (reference sequence). This CDR3 comprises 16 residues. The CDR3 reads CASSYPTGPNTGELFF. As DNA, the CDR3 is TGTGCCAGCAGTTACCCGACAGGGCCGAACACCGGGGAGCTGTTTTTT.

The chain employs TRBV18 and TRBJ1-2, with D unresolved. The CDR3 has 14 residues. The V gene's germline CDR1 is KGHSH and CDR2 LQKENI. Trimming took off 1 base at V and 6 bases at J, with 12 bases between the two ends. The CDR3 region has the DNA TGTGCCAGCTCACCACTTTTGGGGAGCGATGGCTACACCTTC. Its translation: CASSPLLGSDGYTF.

This clone was seen only a few times. The chain employs TRBV2 and TRBJ1-1; TRBD1 aligns across 9 bases. V lost 7 bases to trimming and J lost 3 bases; unmatched junction nucleotides: 6. Per the germline V gene, CDR1 is SNHLY and CDR2 is FYNNEI. CDR3 length: 14 amino acids. The CDR3 bases are TGTGCCAGCATCGGGACAGGGCTTTACACTGAAGCTTTCTTT. Amino acids: CASIGTGLYTEAFF.

This clone rates as medium-sized (0.01 to 0.1%). This chain links TRBV4-1 with TRBJ1-3, with 7 bases that match TRBD1. The CDR3 spans 15 residues. Germline V CDR1 and CDR2: MGHRA, YSYEKL. V lost 4 bases to trimming and J lost 4 bases; unmatched junction nucleotides: 7. This CDR3 is CASSLRGTAGNTIYF. DNA of the CDR3: TGCGCCAGCAGCCTCCGAGGGACAGCAGGAAACACCATATATTTT.

The chain employs TRBV30 and TRBJ2-5; 7 bases line up with TRBD1. The germline V gene has CDR1 GTSNPN and CDR2 SVGIG (reference sequence). This CDR3 is 13 amino acids long. J was trimmed by 5 bases and V by 0 bases; bases with no gene match: 3. The CDR3: CAWSVRGPETQYF. CDR3 nucleotides: TGTGCCTGGAGTGTAAGGGGGCCGGAGACCCAGTACTTC.

This clone has more than one count but fewer than ten. CDR3 in amino acids: CASSQQEISNQPQHF. Written as DNA, the CDR3 is TGCGCCAGCAGCCAACAGGAGATTAGCAATCAGCCCCAGCATTTT. This chain joins TRBV4-1 and TRBJ1-5; no firm D call. V shed 2 bases and J shed 0 bases, with 8 bases lying between them. Germline V gene sequence: CDR1 MGHRA, CDR2 YSYEKL. The CDR3 loop spans 15 amino acids.

This chain uses TRBV25-1 with TRBJ1-5, with TRBD1 identical over 11 bases. J was trimmed by 2 bases and V by 4 bases; bases with no gene match: 4. Germline CDR1 and CDR2: MGHDK and SYGVNS. CDR3 length equals 16 residues. The CDR3 DNA reads TGTGCCAGCAGTGGAGGGACAGGGGGACGCAATCAGCCCCAGCATTTT. Translating gives CASSGGTGGRNQPQHF. Full variable domain (missing parts from reference TRBV25-1 and TRBJ1-5): EADIYQTPRYLVIGTGKKITLECSQTMGHDKMYWYQQDPGMELHLIHYSYGVNSTEKGDLSSESTVSRIRTEHFPLTLESARPSHTSQYLCASSGGTGGRNQPQHFGDGTRLSIL.

This chain connects TRBV4-1 to TRBJ1-2; D perhaps matches TRBD1 (6 bases). The length of the CDR3 is 18 residues. Per germline, CDR1 MGHRA and CDR2 YSYEKL. The V and J ends lost 3 bases and 7 bases respectively, with 27 bases between them. The CDR3 sequence is CASSHKGGKGLAVSGYTF. In DNA, the CDR3 is TGCGCCAGCAGCCACAAAGGGGGGAAGGGGCTTGCAGTAAGTGGCTACACCTTC.

V gene TRBV10-3 combines with J gene TRBJ2-7; possibly TRBD2 for D (7 bases). The V gene lost 10 bases and the J gene lost 0 bases, with 10 bases spanning the gap. The germline V gene has CDR1 ENHRY and CDR2 SYGVKD. The CDR3 covers 12 residues. CDR3 in amino acids: CASGGSSYEQYF. The CDR3 DNA sequence: TGTGCCAGCGGGGGCTCCTCCTACGAGCAGTACTTC.

This clone has a single count. V gene TRBV19 combines with J gene TRBJ2-1, with TRBD2 matching 9 bases. Trimming cost V 3 bases and J 7 bases; bases outside gene matches: 7. The CDR3 runs to 15 residues. Germline loops: CDR1 LNHDA, CDR2 SQIVND (reference sequence). In DNA form, the CDR3 reads TGTGCCAGTAGTATCTGGCGGGGGGGCCGGAATGAGCAGTTCTTC. It specifies CASSIWRGGRNEQFF.

This chain uses TRBV30 with TRBJ1-4, with D hard to call. Trimming stripped 0 bases from V and 0 bases from J, with 11 bases between. The CDR3 spans 16 residues. The V gene's germline CDR1 is GTSNPN and CDR2 SVGIG (reference sequence). In nucleotides, the CDR3 is TGTGCCTGGAGTGTAACGCGGAGTGCAACTAATGAAAAACTGTTTTTT. It yields the protein CAWSVTRSATNEKLFF.

This clone was detected only a few times. The rearrangement uses TRBV29-1 and TRBJ1-6, with TRBD1 matching over 10 bases. Germline trimming cut 6 bases from V and 7 bases from J; bases unmatched to any gene: 9. Germline V gene data show CDR1 as SQVTM and CDR2 as ANQGSEA. This CDR3 is 15 amino acids long. CDR3 protein: CSVTTGGLENSPLHF. The DNA for the CDR3 is TGCAGCGTCACGACAGGGGGCCTAGAGAATTCACCCCTCCACTTT.